These 32 T cell receptor beta chains came from one sample sequenced in a study of regulatory T cells in long-lasting Graves disease. Researchers made TCR beta libraries by using iRepertoire HTBI primers and running Arm-PCR on CDR3 regions. MiXCR was run by TCRdb on the multiplex PCR reads, yielding one entry per CDR3 protein. The table records 410,000 or so distinct CDR3 sequences, 15% of them present only once. The time point denotes: newly diagnosed GD, antithyroid drugs for less than 3 months. PBMCs provided the RNA from which the TCR library was made. These same data were also listed under a study on T cells in Graves' hyperthyroidism and ophthalmopathy.

Sequences were derived from peripheral blood mononuclear cells (PBMCs), sampled at new diagnosis, from a patient treated with antithyroid drugs. The receptors come from a woman in her thirties with Graves disease.

This clonotype was picked up many times. The V call is TRBV7-9, the J call TRBJ2-3; TRBD2 matches 7 bases. The length of the CDR3 is 15 residues. V lost 3 bases, J lost 6 bases, and 9 bases stayed unmatched. Germline V gene sequence: CDR1 SEHNR, CDR2 FQNEAQ (reference sequence). In DNA form, the CDR3 reads TGTGCCAGCAGCTTCCCTGCGGGGGAGGAGGATACGCAGTATTTT. Amino acids: CASSFPAGEEDTQYF.

This clonotype was seen at least ten times. The J gene is TRBJ2-7, the V gene TRBV3-1; 14 bases fit TRBD2. V lost 7 bases and J lost 5; bases outside the gene matches: 13. This CDR3 is 17 amino acids long. The germline gives CDR1 LGHDT, CDR2 YNNKEL (reference sequence). The CDR3 DNA sequence: TGTGCCAGCACCGACGGTGGGACTAGCGGGAGAATCAACGAGCAGTACTTC. It encodes CASTDGGTSGRINEQYF.

The rearrangement uses TRBV4-1 and TRBJ1-4, with D unclear. Per germline, CDR1 MGHRA and CDR2 YSYEKL. The CDR3 spans 15 residues. V dropped 1 base and J dropped 7 bases, with 13 bases sitting between them. DNA of the CDR3: TGCGCCAGCAGCCAAGTTATCGCGGGAAGTGAAAAACTGTTTTTT. Encoded protein: CASSQVIAGSEKLFF.

This clonotype has more than one count but fewer than ten. With a much larger clone just one base away, this may be a read error. The final CDR3 position lacks the conserved phenylalanine or tryptophan, pointing to a likely read error. The chain employs TRBV28 and TRBJ2-3; TRBD2 aligns across 14 bases. CDR3 length equals 16 residues. V lost 6 bases to trimming and J lost 0 bases; unmatched junction nucleotides: 2. Germline CDR1 MDHEN, CDR2 SYDVKM. CDR3 nucleotides: TGTGCCAGCAGCAGGACTAGCGGGAGGAGCACAGATACGCAGTATCTT. Translation gives CASSRTSGRSTDTQYL.

This chain links TRBV30 with TRBJ2-3; D possibly corresponds to TRBD2 (5 bases). This CDR3 has 15 residues. Germline CDR1 GTSNPN, CDR2 SVGIG (reference sequence). V lost 6 bases and J 3 bases, leaving 19 bases between the germline ends. The CDR3 DNA reads TGTGCCTGCCGCAATCCCCTAGCAGAGACAGATACGCAGTATTTT. Its translation is CACRNPLAETDTQYF.

This clonotype showed up just a few times. Just one base apart from a much larger clone, this may be a read error. This sequence joins TRBV11-3 and TRBJ2-2; D tentatively fits TRBD1 or TRBD2 (5 bases each). CDR3 length: 15 amino acids. Germline CDR1 and CDR2: SGHNT and YENEEA. The ends were cut back, 3 bases at V and 4 bases at J, with 12 bases in the middle. The CDR3, as DNA: TGTGCCAGCAGCTTGGGGGTGGCCAGCACCGGGGAGCTGTTTTTT. Translation: CASSLGVASTGELFF.

In the case of this clonotype: One junction end does not reproduce the germline sequence, and a read error may be involved. The rearrangement links TRBV13 to TRBJ2-7; no clear D gene. Germline V gene sequence: CDR1 PRHDT, CDR2 FYEKMQ (reference sequence). The CDR3 spans 13 residues. The CDR3, as DNA: TGTGCCAGCAGCCTCTCGGTCTCCTACGAGCGGTACTTC. This sequence encodes CASSLSVSYERYF. The whole variable domain, remainder taken from reference TRBV13 and TRBJ2-7, is AAGVIQSPRHLIKEKRETATLKCYPIPRHDTVYWYQQGPGQDPQFLISFYEKMQSDKGSIPDRFSAQQFSDYHSELNMSSLELGDSALYFCASSLSVSYERYFGPGTRLTVT.

This clonotype showed up just a few times. CDR3 region: CASRRRDGGELFF. CDR3 sequence (DNA): TGTGCCAGCCGCCGGAGAGATGGGGGGGAGCTGTTTTTT. This rearrangement joins TRBV9 to TRBJ2-2; D gene unclear. Deletions cut 7 bases from V and 8 bases from J, with 15 bases between. Germline loops: CDR1 SGDLS, CDR2 YYNGEE. CDR3 length equals 13 residues. The full variable domain, its missing parts supplied by reference TRBV9 and TRBJ2-2, is DSGVTQTPKHLITATGQRVTLRCSPRSGDLSVYWYQQSLDQGLQFLIQYYNGEERAKGNILERFSAQQFPDLHSELNLSSLELGDSALYFCASRRRDGGELFFGEGSRLTVL.

The sample holds many counts of this clonotype. This chain connects TRBV7-9 to TRBJ2-7, with 8 bases fitting TRBD1. Trimming cost V 4 bases and J 7 bases; bases outside gene matches: 9. This CDR3 is 14 amino acids long. From germline, CDR1 is SEHNR and CDR2 FQNEAQ (reference sequence). As DNA, the CDR3 is TGTGCCAGCAGCTACGCCAGGGGGCGGGATGAGCAGTACTTC. This translates into CASSYARGRDEQYF.

This clonotype was observed a handful of times. The chain uses TRBV5-4 and TRBJ2-1; possible D gene TRBD2, 5 bases. V lost 4 bases, J lost 5 bases, and 16 bases lay in between. The germline V gene has CDR1 SGHNT and CDR2 YYREEE (reference sequence). The CDR3 totals 15 residues. The DNA for the CDR3 is TGTGCCAGCAGCCCGCTTTGGGAGTTGAACAATGAGCAGTTCTTC. Amino acids: CASSPLWELNNEQFF.

The sample holds many counts of this clonotype. This sequence joins TRBV5-1 and TRBJ2-5, with unresolved D. Per the germline V gene, CDR1 is SGHRS and CDR2 is YFSETQ. Trimming took off 0 bases at V and 5 bases at J, with 14 bases between the two ends. The length of the CDR3 is 15 residues. The CDR3 nucleotides read TGCGCCAGCAGCTTGGACGGACGGCCAGCGGAGACCCAGTACTTC. Protein: CASSLDGRPAETQYF.

This clonotype was counted ten times or more. V is TRBV3-1 and J is TRBJ1-3, with D possibly TRBD1 on 5 matching bases. The ends were cut back, 5 bases at V and 1 base at J, with 9 bases in the middle. The CDR3 consists of 14 residues. Germline CDR1 LGHDT, CDR2 YNNKEL (reference sequence). The CDR3 DNA follows: TGTGCCAGCAGCACAAGGGGTTCTGGAAACACCATATATTTT. It specifies CASSTRGSGNTIYF.

This clonotype has a count of ten or more. J is TRBJ2-3 and V is TRBV4-1, with D maybe TRBD2 (6 bases). Germline assignment: CDR1 MGHRA and CDR2 YSYEKL. The CDR3 covers 16 residues. The V end lost 0 bases, the J end lost 1 base, and 11 bases lay between the germline ends. CDR3 DNA sequence: TGCGCCAGCAGCCAAGAGCGGGGACGACGCACAGATACGCAGTATTTT. This sequence encodes CASSQERGRRTDTQYF.

This clonotype appeared a few times. The rearrangement links TRBV10-3 to TRBJ1-3; no clear D gene. Germline lookup yields CDR1 ENHRY and CDR2 SYGVKD. With 0 bases removed from V and 2 bases from J, the gap between germline ends came to 14 bases. This CDR3 region has 17 residues. CDR3 nucleotides: TGTGCCATCAGTGAGTCTGGCGGGCCGCGGCCTGGAAACACCATATATTTT. Protein product: CAISESGGPRPGNTIYF.

This clonotype showed up just a few times. The chain uses TRBV7-9 and TRBJ2-2, with D tentatively TRBD1 (6 bases). Germline V gives CDR1 SEHNR, CDR2 FQNEAQ (reference sequence). This CDR3 is built from 18 residues. V was shortened by 5 bases and J by 0 bases, with 19 bases between the two germline ends. The CDR3 region has the DNA TGTGCCAGCAGCCCAGGGACATTTCCGGGCCCGAACACCGGGGAGCTGTTTTTT. Protein sequence: CASSPGTFPGPNTGELFF. Together with reference TRBV7-9 and TRBJ2-2, the CDR3 gives the full variable domain: DTGVSQNPRHKITKRGQNVTFRCDPISEHNRLYWYRQTLGQGPEFLTYFQNEAQLEKSRLLSDRFSAERPKGSFSTLEIQRTEQGDSAMYLCASSPGTFPGPNTGELFFGEGSRLTVL.

V and J are TRBV10-1 and TRBJ2-2; possibly TRBD1 or TRBD2 for D (6 bases each). The CDR3 totals 14 residues. Trimming took off 6 bases at V and 7 bases at J, with 15 bases between the two ends. CDR1 is WNHNN and CDR2 is SYGVQD in the germline V gene (reference sequence). The CDR3 nucleotides read TGCGCCAGCAGCGGGGGCCCAGGGAACGGGGAGCTGTTTTTT. Amino acids: CASSGGPGNGELFF.

V usage is TRBV7-9 and J usage is TRBJ1-5; D unclear. CDR1 is SEHNR and CDR2 is FQNEAQ in the germline V gene (reference sequence). Trimming removed 5 bases at V and 5 bases at J, with 13 bases between. The CDR3 loop spans 14 amino acids. The CDR3 region is CASSPAGRDQPQHF. CDR3 nucleotides: TGTGCCAGCAGCCCCGCGGGGAGGGATCAGCCCCAGCATTTT. The whole variable domain, remainder taken from reference TRBV7-9 and TRBJ1-5, is DTGVSQNPRHKITKRGQNVTFRCDPISEHNRLYWYRQTLGQGPEFLTYFQNEAQLEKSRLLSDRFSAERPKGSFSTLEIQRTEQGDSAMYLCASSPAGRDQPQHFGDGTRLSIL.

This clonotype showed up many times. The chain recombines TRBV18 with TRBJ1-2; possible D gene TRBD1, 5 bases. Per germline, CDR1 KGHSH and CDR2 LQKENI. There are 13 residues in the CDR3. Trimming took 3 bases from V and 8 from J, leaving 13 bases between them. CDR3 residues: CASSPGVQDGYTF. As DNA, the CDR3 is TGTGCCAGCTCACCGGGCGTACAGGACGGCTACACCTTC.

A few counts support this clonotype. This sequence joins TRBV20-1 and TRBJ2-5, with no clear D. The germline gives CDR1 DFQATT, CDR2 SNEGSKA (reference sequence). Trimming took off 7 bases at V and 5 bases at J, with 11 bases between the two ends. The CDR3 covers 11 residues. CDR3: CSGPQQETQYF. In DNA, the CDR3 is TGCAGTGGGCCGCAGCAGGAGACCCAGTACTTC.

This clonotype has ten or more counts. V is TRBV9 and J is TRBJ2-5; no clear D gene. Germline assignment: CDR1 SGDLS and CDR2 YYNGEE. Between the trimmed V and J ends, which lost 0 bases and 5 bases, there was a span of 11 bases. This CDR3 is built from 14 residues. Written as DNA, the CDR3 is TGTGCCAGCAGCGTAGAGGAAGTTATGGAGACCCAGTACTTC. It yields the protein CASSVEEVMETQYF.

This clonotype was detected ten times or more. The rearrangement uses TRBV28 and TRBJ2-7; tentative D call: TRBD2 (7 bases). With 8 bases removed from V and 3 bases from J, the gap between germline ends came to 17 bases. The germline V gene encodes CDR1 MDHEN and CDR2 SYDVKM. The CDR3 has 14 residues. CDR3 residues: CASVGEGVNYEQYF. CDR3 in DNA: TGTGCCAGCGTGGGGGAGGGGGTAAACTACGAGCAGTACTTC.

As for this clonotype: A much larger clonotype is one base distant, so this may be a read error. The chain recombines TRBV18 with TRBJ1-5; 7 nucleotides agree with TRBD1. V lost 8 bases and J lost 0; bases outside the gene matches: 10. From germline, CDR1 is KGHSH and CDR2 LQKENI. This CDR3 is 16 amino acids long. In DNA, the CDR3 is TGTGCCAGCCCAGACAGGGTGGAGGGTAGCAATCAGCCCCAGCATTTT. Its translation: CASPDRVEGSNQPQHF.

In DNA, the CDR3 is TGCAGCGCCTTCAAGAACACCGGGGAGCTGTTTTTT. It encodes CSAFKNTGELFF. This chain joins TRBV29-1 and TRBJ2-2; unclear D gene. CDR3 length equals 12 residues. With 7 bases removed from V and 1 base from J, the gap between germline ends came to 7 bases. The germline V gene encodes CDR1 SQVTM and CDR2 ANQGSEA.

In this sample, this clonotype turned up many times. The chain carries TRBV28 and TRBJ1-2; the D is unclear. The CDR3 loop spans 14 amino acids. Germline V lookup: CDR1 MDHEN, CDR2 SYDVKM. The V and J ends lost 3 bases and 2 bases respectively, with 10 bases between them. In DNA form, the CDR3 reads TGTGCCAGCAGTTTTCCCGCAGAAAACTATGGCTACACCTTC. As protein: CASSFPAENYGYTF.

In its sample, this clonotype was seen many times. The rearrangement uses TRBV20-1 and TRBJ1-2, with D possibly TRBD1 on 5 matching bases. The germline V gene encodes CDR1 DFQATT and CDR2 SNEGSKA (reference sequence). The CDR3 contains 14 residues. Trimming removed 3 bases from V and 4 bases from J, with 15 bases in between. The CDR3 protein is CSASGGIHSYGYTF. The CDR3 DNA reads as TGCAGTGCTAGTGGGGGAATCCATTCCTATGGCTACACCTTC.

This clonotype was seen ten or more times. CDR3 sequence (DNA): TGTGCCAGCAGCTCACCTACTGGACTAGCGGGAGAAGAGACCCAGTACTTC. This translates into CASSSPTGLAGEETQYF. V and J are TRBV7-9 and TRBJ2-5, with 13 nucleotides matching TRBD2. Germline values: CDR1 SEHNR, CDR2 FQNEAQ (reference sequence). V gave up 4 bases and J gave up 3 bases; unmatched junction bases: 8. CDR3 length equals 17 residues.

In regard to this clonotype: It may be a read error: a sequence one base away is much more abundant. The genes are TRBV3-1 and TRBJ2-1, with D perhaps TRBD2 (5 bases). The CDR3 is made up of 12 amino acids. Germline loops: CDR1 LGHDT, CDR2 YNNKEL (reference sequence). In DNA form, the CDR3 reads TGTACCAGCAGCCAAGGTCGGGGATACTCGTTCTTC. Its protein product is CTSSQGRGYSFF.

This clonotype was seen ten or more times. The J gene is TRBJ1-5, the V gene TRBV28; D is undetermined. Germline CDR1 reads MDHEN; CDR2 reads SYDVKM. This CDR3 is 14 amino acids long. Trimming left V 5 bases short and J 4 bases short, with 12 bases between. The CDR3 loop is CASSRELGNQPQHF. CDR3 bases: TGTGCCAGCAGTCGAGAACTAGGAAATCAGCCCCAGCATTTT. Looking up the rest from reference TRBV28 and TRBJ1-5 gives the full variable domain: DVKVTQSSRYLVKRTGEKVFLECVQDMDHENMFWYRQDPGLGLRLIYFSYDVKMKEKGDIPEGYSVSREKKERFSLILESASTNQTSMYLCASSRELGNQPQHFGDGTRLSIL.

The genes are TRBV3-1 and TRBJ1-3; no clear D. CDR1 LGHDT and CDR2 YNNKEL come from the germline V gene (reference sequence). The CDR3 length is 14 residues. V shed 4 bases and J shed 3 bases, with 10 bases lying between them. Written as DNA, the CDR3 is TGTGCCAGCAGCCGGACGAAGAATGGAAACACCATATATTTT. It yields the protein CASSRTKNGNTIYF.

This clonotype appeared a few times. The chain carries TRBV7-9 and TRBJ2-1, with D tentatively TRBD2 (6 bases). CDR3 length: 13 amino acids. CDR1 and CDR2 from the germline V gene are SEHNR and FQNEAQ (reference sequence). The CDR3 here is CRAGTESWHEQFF. The CDR3 region has the DNA TGTCGAGCGGGCACCGAATCCTGGCATGAGCAGTTCTTC.

This clonotype has a count of ten or more. The chain combines TRBV6-1 with TRBJ1-1; D may be TRBD1 (5 bases). The germline V and J ends were trimmed by 7 bases and 6 bases, with 18 bases remaining between them. The CDR3 totals 14 residues. In germline, CDR1 is MNHNS, CDR2 SASEGT. CDR3 protein: CASTPLGDGAEAFF. The CDR3 nucleotides read TGTGCCAGCACCCCGTTGGGGGACGGGGCTGAAGCTTTCTTT.

This clonotype was counted ten times or more. The J gene is TRBJ2-2, the V gene TRBV28; no firm D call. Germline CDR1 and CDR2: MDHEN and SYDVKM. V gave up 7 bases and J gave up 0 bases, with 12 bases separating them. The CDR3 runs 15 residues. The chain's CDR3 is CASTLMTPNTGELFF. CDR3 coding DNA: TGTGCCAGCACCCTAATGACACCGAACACCGGGGAGCTGTTTTTT.